Listed below are T cell receptor beta chains from one sample, sequenced in a study of memory CD8 T cells in hepatitis C reinfection. Only in-frame clones appear in the TCRdb table, and some are missing; sequencing was by immunoSEQ multiplex PCR. The sample includes some 44,000 clones, 89% of them seen just once. Sequenced: naive CD8+ T cells sorted from blood. The receptor set was obtained from a man between 18 and 35 years old with hepatitis C virus infection. The CDR3 runs from the conserved cysteine through the conserved F or W. Each record gives: clone size, V gene, D gene, J gene, CDR3 protein, CDR3 DNA. D genes are given only for firm matches. Part of the rows lack a size; the others show once, few, many or a class for expanded clones.

.	TRBV19	TRBD2	TRBJ2-7	CASSSFGTTSYEQYF	TGTGCCAGTAGTTCCTTCGGGACTACGTCCTACGAGCAGTACTTC
few	TRBV7-8	TRBD1	TRBJ1-4	CASSPNRGPSEKLFF	TGTGCCAGCAGCCCCAACAGGGGGCCCTCAGAAAAACTGTTTTTT
.	TRBV6-6	TRBD1	TRBJ2-1	CASNDRGNEQFF	TGTGCCAGCAACGACAGGGGGAATGAGCAGTTCTTC
.	TRBV4-1	.	TRBJ2-7	CASSQDSGYEQYF	TGCGCCAGCAGCCAAGATTCAGGGTACGAGCAGTACTTC
.	TRBV13	TRBD2	TRBJ2-1	CASSFGRSSYNEQFF	TGTGCCAGCAGCTTCGGGAGGAGCTCCTACAATGAGCAGTTCTTC
.	TRBV13	TRBD1	TRBJ1-1	CASSTGQGNTEAFF	TGTGCCAGCAGCACCGGACAGGGGAACACTGAAGCTTTCTTT
.	TRBV5-1	.	TRBJ1-1	CASSLADQTSGAFF	TGCGCCAGCAGCTTGGCGGATCAGACGTCAGGAGCTTTCTTT
.	TRBV7-9	TRBD1	TRBJ1-2	CASSLGTGHGYTF	TGTGCCAGCAGCCTGGGGACAGGGCATGGCTACACCTTC
.	TRBV2	.	TRBJ1-5	CASSPPMTDSNQPQHF	TGTGCCAGCAGTCCCCCTATGACAGATAGCAATCAGCCCCAGCATTTT
.	TRBV6-1	TRBD2	TRBJ2-7	CASSSSGYEQYF	TGTGCCAGCAGTTCTAGCGGATACGAGCAGTACTTC
.	TRBV5-6	TRBD1	TRBJ2-5	CASIDRQGLQETQYF	TGTGCCAGCATCGATAGACAGGGCCTCCAAGAGACCCAGTACTTC
few	TRBV6-1	TRBD1	TRBJ1-2	CASSPRTGTIGGYTF	TGTGCCAGCAGTCCCCGGACAGGGACTATTGGTGGCTACACCTTC
.	TRBV5-8	.	TRBJ1-5	CASSLETRSAPQHF	TGTGCCAGCAGCTTGGAGACTCGAAGTGCGCCCCAGCATTTT
.	TRBV5-4	.	TRBJ2-7	CASSFAATYEQYF	TGTGCCAGCAGCTTTGCGGCTACCTACGAGCAGTACTTC
.	TRBV25-1	.	TRBJ2-1	CASSEETHNEQFF	TGTGCCAGCAGTGAAGAGACTCACAATGAGCAGTTCTTC
.	TRBV18	TRBD1	TRBJ2-5	CASSPLDRSETQYF	TGTGCCAGCTCACCATTGGACAGGTCGGAGACCCAGTACTTC
.	TRBV5-5	.	TRBJ1-2	CASSLSGGPTYGYTF	TGTGCCAGCAGCTTATCCGGGGGACCGACCTATGGCTACACCTTC
few	TRBV30	.	TRBJ1-1	CACTGFTFEAFF	TGTGCCTGTACAGGATTTACCTTTGAAGCTTTCTTT
.	TRBV7-9	.	TRBJ2-1	CASGSGDEQFF	TGTGCCAGCGGTTCAGGGGATGAGCAGTTCTTC
.	TRBV27	.	TRBJ2-1	CASSFAGYNEQFF	TGTGCCAGCAGTTTCGCCGGTTACAATGAGCAGTTCTTC
few	TRBV9	TRBD2	TRBJ2-1	CASSDTSGSPYNEQFF	TGTGCCAGCAGCGACACTAGCGGGAGTCCCTACAATGAGCAGTTCTTC
.	TRBV7-9	.	TRBJ1-6	CASSPRVNSPLHF	TGTGCCAGCAGCCCCCGGGTCAATTCACCCCTCCACTTT
.	TRBV7-2	.	TRBJ2-1	CASSLAGGQYNEQFF	TGTGCCAGCAGCTTAGCGGGGGGTCAATACAATGAGCAGTTCTTC
.	TRBV19	TRBD1	TRBJ1-1	CASSIATGVSEAFF	TGTGCCAGTAGTATAGCTACAGGGGTCTCTGAAGCTTTCTTT
.	TRBV9	.	TRBJ2-1	CASSVEGARANEQFF	TGTGCCAGCAGCGTAGAGGGAGCTCGGGCCAATGAGCAGTTCTTC
few	TRBV7-8	.	TRBJ1-1	CASSLYRDDTEAFF	TGTGCCAGCAGCTTATACAGGGATGACACTGAAGCTTTCTTT
.	TRBV21-1	.	TRBJ2-7	CASSSRTRTSYEQYF	TGTGCCAGCAGTTCCCGGACACGGACCTCCTACGAGCAGTACTTC
.	TRBV7-9	.	TRBJ2-7	CASSVAGGYGQYF	TGTGCCAGCAGCGTCGCAGGGGGGTACGGGCAGTACTTC
.	TRBV28	.	TRBJ2-2	CASSLRIQGGTGELFF	TGTGCCAGCAGTTTAAGGATTCAGGGGGGCACCGGGGAGCTGTTTTTT